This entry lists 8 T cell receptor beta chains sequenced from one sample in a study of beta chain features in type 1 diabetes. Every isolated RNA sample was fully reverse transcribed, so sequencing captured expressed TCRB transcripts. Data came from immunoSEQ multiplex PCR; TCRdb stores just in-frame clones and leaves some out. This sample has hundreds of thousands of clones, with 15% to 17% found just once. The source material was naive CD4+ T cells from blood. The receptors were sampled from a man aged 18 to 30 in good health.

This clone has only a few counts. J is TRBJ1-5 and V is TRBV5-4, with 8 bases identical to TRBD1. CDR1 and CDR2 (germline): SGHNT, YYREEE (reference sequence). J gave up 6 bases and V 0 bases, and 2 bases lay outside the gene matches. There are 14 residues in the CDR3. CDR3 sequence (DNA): TGTGCCAGCAGCTTGGCAGGGGGCGGTCAGCCCCAGCATTTT. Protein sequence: CASSLAGGGQPQHF.

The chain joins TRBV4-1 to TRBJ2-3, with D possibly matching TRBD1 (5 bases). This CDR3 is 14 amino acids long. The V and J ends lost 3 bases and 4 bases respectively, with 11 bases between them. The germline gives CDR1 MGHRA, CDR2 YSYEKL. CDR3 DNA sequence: TGCGCCAGCAGCCAGATCAACAGGCCAGATACGCAGTATTTT. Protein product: CASSQINRPDTQYF.

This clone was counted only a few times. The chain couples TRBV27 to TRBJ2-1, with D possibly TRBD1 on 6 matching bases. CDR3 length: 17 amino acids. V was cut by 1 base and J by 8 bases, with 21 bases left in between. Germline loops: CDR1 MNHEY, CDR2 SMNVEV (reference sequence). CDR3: CASSLLSRDKDGDEQFF. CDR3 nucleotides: TGTGCCAGCAGTTTATTGAGTCGGGACAAGGACGGCGATGAGCAGTTCTTC.

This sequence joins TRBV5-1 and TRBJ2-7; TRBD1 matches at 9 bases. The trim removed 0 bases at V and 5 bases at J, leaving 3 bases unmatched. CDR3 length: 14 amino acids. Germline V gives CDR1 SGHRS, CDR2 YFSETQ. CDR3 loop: CASSLAQGANEQYF. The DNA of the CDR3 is TGCGCCAGCAGCTTGGCACAGGGGGCCAACGAGCAGTACTTC.

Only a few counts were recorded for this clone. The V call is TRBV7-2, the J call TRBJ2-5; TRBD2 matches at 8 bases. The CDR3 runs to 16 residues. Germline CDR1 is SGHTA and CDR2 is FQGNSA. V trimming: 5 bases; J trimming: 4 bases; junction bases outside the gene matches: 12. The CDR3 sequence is CASSPPGLAGRETQYF. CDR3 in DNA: TGTGCCAGCAGCCCGCCTGGTCTAGCGGGCAGAGAGACCCAGTACTTC.

The CDR3 sequence: CASSLKGVDIQYF. The CDR3 DNA reads as TGTGCCAGCAGCTTAAAAGGGGTGGACATTCAGTACTTC. The chain couples TRBV11-2 to TRBJ2-4; maybe TRBD1 (5 bases). Germline CDR1 reads SGHAT; CDR2 reads FQNNGV. Trimming took off 2 bases at V and 8 bases at J, with 10 bases between the two ends. The CDR3 is 13 amino acids.

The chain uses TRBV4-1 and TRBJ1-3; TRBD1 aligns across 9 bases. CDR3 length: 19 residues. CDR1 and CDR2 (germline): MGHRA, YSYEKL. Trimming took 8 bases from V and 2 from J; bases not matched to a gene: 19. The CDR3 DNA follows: TGCGCCAGCGGAGGGAGTTCGATAACAGGGGGCATCACTGGAAACACCATATATTTT. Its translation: CASGGSSITGGITGNTIYF.

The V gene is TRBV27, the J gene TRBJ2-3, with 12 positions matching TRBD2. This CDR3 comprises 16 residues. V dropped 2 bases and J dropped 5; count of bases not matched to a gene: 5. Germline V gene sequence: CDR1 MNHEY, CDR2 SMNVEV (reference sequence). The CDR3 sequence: CASSLPLAGGVDTQYF. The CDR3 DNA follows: TGTGCCAGCAGTTTACCGCTAGCGGGAGGGGTAGATACGCAGTATTTT.